The 16 T cell receptor beta chains below come from one sample, sequenced in a study of long-term antiretroviral therapy in people with HIV. The run of the v3.0 immunoSEQ assay was at survey level. Measured with immunoSEQ multiplex PCR; TCRdb has only the in-frame clones, and not every one. The sample has tens of thousands of clones; less than 90% are singletons. Sequencing used unsorted PBMCs, obtained 1.2 years after starting antiretroviral therapy. All receptors derive from a woman aged 50 to 65 with HIV.

This rearrangement joins TRBV11-2 to TRBJ1-6; weak D call: TRBD1 (5 bases). V lost 1 base and J 13 bases, leaving 14 bases between the germline ends. The CDR3 loop spans 14 amino acids. Germline CDR1 is SGHAT and CDR2 is FQNNGV. The CDR3 nucleotides read TGTGCCAGCAGCTTAGCCCGGACACCCGATCCCCTCCACTTT. This gives the protein CASSLARTPDPLHF.

The CDR3 nucleotides are TGTGCCGCTGGGGACAGGATCATCTCCTATAATTCACCCCTCCACTTT. Translated, it gives CAAGDRIISYNSPLHF. The V and J genes are TRBV19 and TRBJ1-6; 8 positions agree with TRBD1. The CDR3 runs to 16 residues. The trim removed 11 bases at V and 0 bases at J, leaving 9 bases unmatched. Per germline, CDR1 LNHDA and CDR2 SQIVND (reference sequence). The whole variable domain, filled in from reference TRBV19 and TRBJ1-6, reads DGGITQSPKYLFRKEGQNVTLSCEQNLNHDAMYWYRQDPGQGLRLIYYSQIVNDFQKGDIAEGYSVSREKKESFPLTVTSAQKNPTAFYLCAAGDRIISYNSPLHFGNGTRLTVT.

The rearrangement links TRBV30 to TRBJ2-2, with 8 bases fitting TRBD1. The CDR3 is 14 amino acids. Per the germline V gene, CDR1 is GTSNPN and CDR2 is SVGIG (reference sequence). J lost 1 base, V lost 5 bases, and 3 bases had no gene match. CDR3 sequence reads: CAWGQGVNTGELFF. The DNA of the CDR3 is TGTGCCTGGGGACAGGGTGTGAACACCGGGGAGCTGTTTTTT.

V usage is TRBV6-5 and J usage is TRBJ2-5; D ambiguous. Trimming shortened V by 0 bases and J by 5 bases, and 10 bases separated the two germline ends. The CDR3 contains 14 residues. Germline loops: CDR1 MNHEY, CDR2 SVGAGI. In nucleotides, the CDR3 is TGTGCCAGCAGTTACTCGCCGACATCGGAGACCCAGTACTTC. Protein product: CASSYSPTSETQYF.

V is TRBV7-9 and J is TRBJ2-3, with 10 bases that match TRBD1. CDR3 size: 14 residues. V shed 3 bases, J shed 4 bases, and the junction held 1 base outside the gene matches. Germline V gives CDR1 SEHNR, CDR2 FQNEAQ (reference sequence). The CDR3 loop reads CASSLGQGPDTQYF. The DNA for the CDR3 is TGTGCCAGCAGCTTGGGACAGGGGCCAGATACGCAGTATTTT.

The chain links TRBV19 to TRBJ2-7, with 9 bases aligning to TRBD1. Unmatched junction bases numbered 6, after V lost 8 bases and J lost 1 base. The CDR3 has 14 residues. The germline gives CDR1 LNHDA, CDR2 SQIVND (reference sequence). The CDR3 coding sequence is TGTGCCAGTCGCGACAGGGGGAAATCCTACGAGCAGTACTTC. It translates to CASRDRGKSYEQYF.

V and J are TRBV6-1 and TRBJ1-1; 11 bases line up with TRBD1. The CDR3 has 16 residues. With 0 bases clipped from V and 7 bases from J, the junction kept 7 bases outside the gene matches. Germline V lookup: CDR1 MNHNS, CDR2 SASEGT. CDR3 residues: CASSEAGQGVPLEAFF. The CDR3 DNA follows: TGTGCCAGCAGTGAAGCGGGACAGGGGGTACCGCTTGAAGCTTTCTTT.

This sequence joins TRBV5-4 and TRBJ1-2; tentatively, D is TRBD1 (5 bases). The V end was cut by 6 bases, the J end by 7 bases, with 22 bases between. Germline V gene sequence: CDR1 SGHNT, CDR2 YYREEE (reference sequence). This CDR3 contains 15 residues. CDR3 protein: CASTAGRGPRVGYTF. CDR3 DNA: TGTGCCAGCACCGCAGGGAGGGGACCTCGGGTTGGCTACACCTTC.

The J gene is TRBJ1-2, the V gene TRBV5-1; a possible D gene is TRBD1 (6 bases). CDR1 and CDR2 from the germline V gene are SGHRS and YFSETQ. The V end lost 5 bases, the J end lost 8 bases, and 22 bases lay between the germline ends. The CDR3 consists of 15 residues. CDR3 coding DNA: TGCGCCAGCAGGAGCACGGGGGGCGCAGGTCAAGGCTACACCTTC. As protein: CASRSTGGAGQGYTF.

CDR3 sequence (DNA): TGTGCCAGCACTTGGACCTTGTATGGCAATCAGCCCCAGCATTTT. The encoded protein is CASTWTLYGNQPQHF. This chain connects TRBV6-1 to TRBJ1-5; D gene uncertain. The CDR3 has 15 amino acids. CDR1 and CDR2 (germline): MNHNS, SASEGT. V lost 7 bases, J lost 2 bases, and 15 bases lay in between.

V and J are TRBV5-6 and TRBJ1-6; 7 bases are shared with TRBD1. Germline-derived CDR1 and CDR2 are SGHDT and YYEEEE. The V gene end was trimmed by 3 bases and the J gene end by 7 bases; junction bases not matched to a gene: 7. This CDR3 contains 15 residues. The CDR3 loop reads CASSWQTGMNSPLHF. CDR3 nucleotide sequence: TGTGCCAGCAGCTGGCAGACAGGGATGAATTCACCCCTCCACTTT. Full variable domain (outside the CDR3, taken from reference TRBV5-6 and TRBJ1-6): DAGVTQSPTHLIKTRGQQVTLRCSPKSGHDTVSWYQQALGQGPQFIFQYYEEEERQRGNFPDRFSGHQFPNYSSELNVNALLLGDSALYLCASSWQTGMNSPLHFGNGTRLTVT.

The chain employs TRBV10-3 and TRBJ1-6; D gene ambiguous. Trimming stripped 3 bases from V and 6 bases from J, with 12 bases between. This CDR3 spans 15 amino acids. CDR1 and CDR2 from the germline V gene are ENHRY and SYGVKD. CDR3 DNA: TGTGCCATCAGTGATAACCCTCGGGTTAATTCACCCCTCCACTTT. Protein product: CAISDNPRVNSPLHF.

This sequence joins TRBV30 and TRBJ1-2, with D possibly TRBD1 on 6 matching bases. Trimming pared 0 bases from V and 7 bases from J, leaving 9 bases between. The CDR3 length is 12 residues. Germline-derived CDR1 and CDR2 are GTSNPN and SVGIG (reference sequence). This CDR3 reads CAWSVRGVGYTF. As DNA, the CDR3 is TGTGCCTGGAGTGTAAGGGGGGTTGGCTACACCTTC.

The chain couples TRBV15 to TRBJ1-3, with a tentative D call TRBD1 (5 bases). From germline, CDR1 is LNHNV and CDR2 YYDKDF (reference sequence). V was trimmed by 0 bases and J by 0 bases, leaving 12 bases between them. The CDR3 has 17 residues. In DNA form, the CDR3 reads TGTGCCACCAGCAGAGATTTAGGAACAGGCTCTGGAAACACCATATATTTT. It specifies CATSRDLGTGSGNTIYF.

The chain links TRBV6-1 to TRBJ1-2, with unresolved D. The CDR3 is made up of 11 amino acids. Germline CDR1 and CDR2: MNHNS and SASEGT. The V gene lost 2 bases and the J gene lost 9 bases, with 7 bases spanning the gap. The CDR3 nucleotides read TGTGCCAGCAGTGAAAGGTCGAGCTACACCTTC. This translates into CASSERSSYTF.

The genes are TRBV18 and TRBJ2-7; 8 bases line up with TRBD1. V lost 6 bases and J lost 3; bases outside the gene matches: 4. The CDR3 is made up of 13 amino acids. Germline-derived CDR1 and CDR2 are KGHSH and LQKENI. The CDR3 sequence: CASSRQGIYEQYF. The CDR3 DNA is TGTGCCAGCTCCAGACAGGGGATCTACGAGCAGTACTTC.